A single T cell receptor (beta chain) is shown here with its context. Sequencing was performed with immunoSEQ multiplex PCR; in TCRdb, only in-frame clones are kept and a portion is missing. The sample shows about 86,000 clones, about 90% of them seen only once. CDR1 and CDR2 (germline): SGHRS, YFSETQ. Trimming took 2 bases from V and 6 from J; bases not matched to a gene: 3. This CDR3 contains 13 residues. The data are from a study of OX40 agonist ivuxolimab in advanced cancers. Specimen: CD4+ or CD8+ T cells sorted from blood, collected in a trial of the OX40 agonist ivuxolimab. This TCR was recovered from an adult with an advanced solid tumor such as melanoma, head and neck, liver or kidney cancer. The chain links TRBV5-1 to TRBJ2-7; 9 nucleotides agree with TRBD1. Here the CDR3 reads CASSFETGGEQYF. CDR3 bases: TGCGCCAGCAGCTTTGAGACAGGGGGCGAGCAGTACTTC.